This TCR beta chain comes out of a study of neurological immune-mediated disorders. The cDNA was synthesized by means of template-switch 5'RACE, which was carried out with 10-nucleotide random UMIs. Sequencing runs each yielded over 170 million TCR-beta sequences from 15-18 subjects. In TCRdb, the 5' RACE reads were re-called with MiXCR into one record per CDR3 protein. The repertoire holds about 32,000 distinct CDR3 sequences, with roughly 3.8% as singletons. This clonotype has at least ten counts. The CDR3 extends over 13 amino acids. The V gene's germline CDR1 is KGHDR and CDR2 SFDVKD. V dropped 7 bases and J dropped 2 bases, with 9 bases sitting between them.

This chain joins TRBV24-1 and TRBJ2-3; D is uncertain. This receptor was identified in a young man with multiple sclerosis. Material for sequencing was PBMCs. DNA of the CDR3: TGTGCCACCAGAGCCATCGACACAGATACGCAGTATTTT. As protein: CATRAIDTDTQYF.